The T cell receptor beta chain described here comes from a study of T cell changes during pregnancy in multiple sclerosis. This table comes from immunoSEQ multiplex PCR, and its TCRdb copy is limited to in-frame clones, with some not included. The data contain 35,000 to 45,000 clones, almost 90% of them seen just once; the ten biggest clones take up approximately 4.7%. The CDR3 contains 15 residues. With 5 bases clipped from V and 5 bases from J, the junction kept 7 bases outside the gene matches. From germline, CDR1 is MNHNS and CDR2 SASEGT. The source of this sequence is a female donor in good health, enrolled as a control in a pregnancy study. The material sequenced was peripheral blood, taken in the second trimester of pregnancy. The chain recombines TRBV6-1 with TRBJ2-3; 10 bases agree with TRBD2. Written as DNA, the CDR3 is TGTGCCAGCAGTACGGCAGCGGGAGGGGGAGATACGCAGTATTTT. It encodes CASSTAAGGGDTQYF.